This T cell receptor (beta chain) was found in a study of shared clonotypes between healthy human individuals. Some clones are missing from TCRdb's copy, which holds only in-frame ones; the method was immunoSEQ multiplex PCR. The sample consists of hundreds of thousands of clones, about 85% of them appearing once. The V end was cut by 1 base, the J end by 2 bases, with 22 bases between. CDR1 MDHEN and CDR2 SYDVKM come from the germline V gene. This CDR3 contains 19 residues. The chain combines TRBV28 with TRBJ2-3; D not resolved. The specimen was PBMCs. The TCR sequence derives from a woman in her thirties or forties in good health. Some clones in this sample may be carry-over from other donors' samples. CDR3 region: CASSLSSFFGVRVTDTQYF. CDR3 sequence (DNA): TGTGCCAGCAGTTTATCTTCGTTTTTTGGGGTACGGGTCACAGATACGCAGTATTTT.